The 30 T cell receptor beta chains given below trace back to one sample, sequenced in a study of T cell repertoires in cytomegalovirus infection. One entry per CDR3 protein, called by TCRdb with MiXCR from the reads. This sample has under 300,000 distinct CDR3 sequences, with 22% found just once. Their antigens remain unidentified. The source was cultured PBMCs, collected from culture after CMV antigen stimulation. The receptors shown here come from a human donor in good health (CMV status not recorded). Some clones in this sample may be carry-over from other donors' samples.

This clonotype was seen a handful of times. The V and J genes are TRBV12-3 or TRBV12-4 and TRBJ2-1, with TRBD2 matching over 13 bases. The junction had 13 bases not matched to a gene; V was cut back by 6 bases and J by 5 bases. The CDR3 totals 18 residues. CDR3 bases: TGTGCCAGCAGCGAGGGACTAGCGGGACTAGGTGGGGACAATGAGCAGTTCTTC. Amino acids: CASSEGLAGLGGDNEQFF.

This chain links TRBV19 with TRBJ2-1; D might be TRBD2 (5 bases). The CDR3 has 13 residues. Trimming pared 3 bases from V and 8 bases from J, leaving 11 bases between. Germline V gives CDR1 LNHDA, CDR2 SQIVND (reference sequence). Here the CDR3 DNA reads TGTGCCAGTAGTATGGGAGTCGGGGATGAGCAGTTCTTC. Translation: CASSMGVGDEQFF.

The chain has TRBV30 and TRBJ1-2; the match to TRBD1 covers 9 bases. After removal of 5 bases from V and 6 bases from J, the junction contained 7 bases not matched to a gene. Germline loops: CDR1 GTSNPN, CDR2 SVGIG (reference sequence). This CDR3 has 13 amino acids. CDR3 in DNA: TGTGCCTGGCAGCCGGGACAGGGAGATGGCTACACCTTC. Protein sequence: CAWQPGQGDGYTF.

This clonotype has a count of ten or more. The rearrangement uses TRBV5-1 and TRBJ2-3; possible D gene TRBD2, 5 bases. The CDR3 loop spans 14 amino acids. CDR1 SGHRS and CDR2 YFSETQ come from the germline V gene. V lost 4 bases to trimming and J lost 6 bases, with 15 bases between them. The CDR3 here is CASSPLATPDTQYF. The CDR3 DNA is TGCGCCAGCAGCCCCTTAGCGACACCGGATACGCAGTATTTT.

This clonotype was seen only a few times. The chain combines TRBV7-6 with TRBJ2-1, with a tentative D call TRBD1 (7 bases). The V gene's germline CDR1 is SGHVS and CDR2 FNYEAQ. This CDR3 comprises 15 residues. The germline V and J ends were trimmed by 5 bases and 1 base, with 12 bases remaining between them. Here the CDR3 DNA reads TGTGCCAGCAGCCCCAGGGGGGCTTCCTACAATGAGCAGTTCTTC. Its protein is CASSPRGASYNEQFF.

This clonotype has more than one count but fewer than ten. This chain's CDR3 is CASSFVSGSLETQYF. In DNA, the CDR3 is TGTGCCAGCAGTTTTGTTAGCGGGAGCCTAGAGACCCAGTACTTC. J is TRBJ2-5 and V is TRBV12-3 or TRBV12-4; 9 bases line up with TRBD2. The length of the CDR3 is 15 residues. With 3 bases clipped from V and 4 bases from J, the junction kept 6 bases outside the gene matches.

This clonotype was counted a few times. This chain uses TRBV6-5 with TRBJ2-7; possible D gene TRBD2, 5 bases. The germline V gene has CDR1 MNHEY and CDR2 SVGAGI. The CDR3 is 13 residues long. With 0 bases removed from V and 6 bases from J, the gap between germline ends came to 9 bases. The CDR3 nucleotides are TGTGCCAGCAGTTACTCTCTAGCATCCGAGCAGTACGTC. As protein: CASSYSLASEQYV.

The rearrangement links TRBV7-6 to TRBJ2-1, with 8 positions matching TRBD2. V was clipped by 2 bases and J by 9 bases; unmatched bases: 3. The CDR3 has 13 amino acids. The germline CDR1 and CDR2 sequences are SGHVS and FNYEAQ. CDR3 residues: CASSLQREREQFF. The CDR3, as DNA: TGTGCCAGCAGCTTACAGCGGGAGCGTGAGCAGTTCTTC.

This clonotype has at least ten counts. The rearrangement joins TRBV7-8 to TRBJ2-1; the D gene is possibly TRBD1 (6 bases). From germline, CDR1 is SGHVS and CDR2 FQNEAQ. Trimming took 7 bases from V and 6 from J, leaving 19 bases between them. This CDR3 comprises 15 residues. The CDR3 sequence: CASIPLGGVANEQFF. The DNA of the CDR3 is TGTGCCAGCATCCCTCTAGGGGGAGTGGCCAATGAGCAGTTCTTC.

This clonotype was recorded a few times. The rearrangement uses TRBV20-1 and TRBJ2-5; 9 bases are a match to TRBD2. This CDR3 is 15 amino acids long. In germline, CDR1 is DFQATT, CDR2 SNEGSKA (reference sequence). Trimming took 6 bases from V and 5 from J; bases not matched to a gene: 13. The CDR3 DNA follows: TGCAGTGCCCGACCAGCGGGAGGTGGCAGGGAGACCCAGTACTTC. Translated, it gives CSARPAGGGRETQYF.

The chain combines TRBV3-1 with TRBJ2-7; 12 bases are shared with TRBD2. V was pared by 3 bases and J by 5 bases, with 5 bases of the junction left unmatched. CDR1 and CDR2 from the germline V gene are LGHDT and YNNKEL (reference sequence). This CDR3 spans 15 amino acids. The CDR3 nucleotides are TGTGCCAGCAGCCATTGGACTAGCGGGATGGACGAGCAGTACTTC. Its protein product is CASSHWTSGMDEQYF.

Worth noting for this clonotype: The junction departs from germline at one end; a sequencing error may be responsible. The chain couples TRBV7-9 to TRBJ2-7; 12 positions agree with TRBD1. CDR3 size: 14 residues. The germline CDR1 and CDR2 sequences are SEHNR and FQNEAQ (reference sequence). CDR3 coding DNA: TGTGCCAGCAGCCCGGGACAGGGGGCGGATGGCAGTAACTTC. It encodes CASSPGQGADGSNF. Full variable domain (remainder filled in from reference TRBV7-9 and TRBJ2-7): DTGVSQNPRHKITKRGQNVTFRCDPISEHNRLYWYRQTLGQGPEFLTYFQNEAQLEKSRLLSDRFSAERPKGSFSTLEIQRTEQGDSAMYLCASSPGQGADGSNFGPGTRLTVT.

This clonotype was found many times. This sequence joins TRBV7-6 and TRBJ2-5; D perhaps matches TRBD1 (6 bases). The CDR3 extends over 14 amino acids. CDR1 SGHVS and CDR2 FNYEAQ come from the germline V gene. The V end was cut by 5 bases, the J end by 1 base, with 11 bases between. The CDR3 nucleotides read TGTGCCAGCAGCCGTGGGACACGCCAAGAGACCCAGTACTTC. Its protein is CASSRGTRQETQYF.

As DNA, the CDR3 is TGTGCTAGTTCAGGCCCCCCGAGGCCAGATACGCAGTATTTT. It yields the protein CASSGPPRPDTQYF. V is TRBV12-5 and J is TRBJ2-3; D ambiguous. V lost 8 bases and J 4 bases, leaving 16 bases between the germline ends. Germline V lookup: CDR1 LGHNT, CDR2 FRNRAP. CDR3 length: 14 residues.

The rearrangement joins TRBV5-6 to TRBJ1-2; possible D gene TRBD1, 5 bases. In germline, CDR1 is SGHDT, CDR2 YYEEEE. The CDR3 consists of 12 residues. Between the trimmed V and J ends, which lost 4 bases and 5 bases, there was a span of 9 bases. CDR3 nucleotide sequence: TGTGCCAGCAGCAAGACAGCGTATGGCTACACCTTC. Its protein is CASSKTAYGYTF.

This clonotype was counted a few times. This sequence joins TRBV5-6 and TRBJ1-1; D is undetermined. Germline V CDR1 and CDR2: SGHDT, YYEEEE. The CDR3 extends over 16 amino acids. V shed 0 bases and J shed 0 bases, with 12 bases lying between them. CDR3: CASSLGSSRLNTEAFF. CDR3 coding DNA: TGTGCCAGCAGCTTGGGCTCATCGCGTTTGAACACTGAAGCTTTCTTT.

This clonotype was counted ten times or more. The rearrangement links TRBV28 to TRBJ2-1; TRBD1 might be the D (5 bases). The CDR3 has 12 amino acids. V was cut by 6 bases and J by 14 bases, with 17 bases left in between. Germline V gives CDR1 MDHEN, CDR2 SYDVKM. The DNA of the CDR3 is TGTGCCAGCAGGCCTCTCAGGGCAGGGAAGTTCTTC. It specifies CASRPLRAGKFF. Variable domain in full (rest from reference TRBV28 and TRBJ2-1): DVKVTQSSRYLVKRTGEKVFLECVQDMDHENMFWYRQDPGLGLRLIYFSYDVKMKEKGDIPEGYSVSREKKERFSLILESASTNQTSMYLCASRPLRAGKFFGPGTRLTVL.

The V and J genes are TRBV7-2 and TRBJ1-4; D call uncertain. V was clipped by 5 bases and J by 5 bases, with 18 bases between them. CDR1 and CDR2 (germline): SGHTA, FQGNSA. The CDR3 is 16 residues long. The CDR3 sequence: CASSPDPGGWNEKLFF. The DNA for the CDR3 is TGTGCCAGCAGCCCCGACCCCGGCGGTTGGAATGAAAAACTGTTTTTT.

This clonotype showed up just a few times. The genes are TRBV12-5 and TRBJ1-1, with D possibly matching TRBD1 (5 bases). The CDR3 extends over 14 amino acids. CDR1 is LGHNT, CDR2 FRNRAP, per germline. V dropped 1 base and J dropped 4 bases, with 10 bases sitting between them. CDR3 DNA: TGTGCTAGTGGTTTGGCGGGGGGGGTCACTGAAGCTTTCTTT. This encodes CASGLAGGVTEAFF.

The CDR3 sequence is CASTGTGIHNEQFF. CDR3 coding DNA: TGTGCCAGCACGGGGACCGGGATCCACAATGAGCAGTTCTTC. The V gene is TRBV2, the J gene TRBJ2-1; the D call may be TRBD1 or TRBD2 (5 bases each). Trimming cost V 7 bases and J 5 bases, with 15 bases left between them. Germline V lookup: CDR1 SNHLY, CDR2 FYNNEI. This CDR3 comprises 14 residues. The full variable domain, its missing parts supplied by reference TRBV2 and TRBJ2-1, is EPEVTQTPSHQVTQMGQEVILRCVPISNHLYFYWYRQILGQKVEFLVSFYNNEISEKSEIFDDQFSVERPDGSNFTLKIRSTKLEDSAMYFCASTGTGIHNEQFFGPGTRLTVL.

This clonotype was picked up one time. V gene TRBV6-1 combines with J gene TRBJ2-5; TRBD2 matches 7 bases. Germline V gives CDR1 MNHNS, CDR2 SASEGT. Losses at the gene ends were 7 bases for V and 2 bases for J; bases not matched to a gene: 7. This CDR3 region has 14 residues. CDR3 amino acids: CASTGTTRQETQYF. CDR3 sequence (DNA): TGTGCCAGCACTGGGACTACGAGACAAGAGACCCAGTACTTC.

This clonotype came up a few times. The gene calls are TRBV20-1 and TRBJ1-1; D remains ambiguous. Trimming stripped 3 bases from V and 1 base from J, with 12 bases between. The CDR3 is 14 residues long. The germline V gene has CDR1 DFQATT and CDR2 SNEGSKA (reference sequence). CDR3 in amino acids: CSASDQRTNTEAFF. CDR3 DNA: TGCAGTGCTAGCGACCAGAGGACGAACACTGAAGCTTTCTTT.

This clonotype was found a few times. The gene calls are TRBV7-6 and TRBJ2-1; 9 bases map to TRBD2. This CDR3 is 16 amino acids long. CDR1 SGHVS and CDR2 FNYEAQ come from the germline V gene. The trim removed 5 bases at V and 5 bases at J, leaving 10 bases unmatched. CDR3 DNA: TGTGCCAGCAGCCCCCTCGGGACTAGCCGAAACAATGAGCAGTTCTTC. The encoded protein is CASSPLGTSRNNEQFF.

The CDR3 sequence is CASSELGTLNTEAFF. The CDR3 nucleotides read TGTGCCAGCAGTGAATTGGGCACCCTGAACACTGAAGCTTTCTTT. V usage is TRBV25-1 and J usage is TRBJ1-1; D uncertain. V was cut by 1 base and J by 0 bases, with 9 bases left in between. The CDR3 has 15 residues. CDR1 is MGHDK and CDR2 is SYGVNS in the germline V gene.

Ten or more counts support this clonotype. The V call is TRBV19, the J call TRBJ1-4; 8 bases map to TRBD1. CDR1 is LNHDA and CDR2 is SQIVND in the germline V gene (reference sequence). This CDR3 region has 15 residues. J lost 2 bases, V lost 5 bases, and 4 bases had no gene match. The CDR3 sequence is CASSPWTGTNEKLFF. The CDR3 nucleotides read TGTGCCAGTAGTCCATGGACAGGGACTAATGAAAAACTGTTTTTT.

Many counts were recorded for this clonotype. The chain has TRBV19 and TRBJ2-1, with 9 bases identical to TRBD1. The CDR3 has 15 residues. V dropped 7 bases and J dropped 4; count of bases not matched to a gene: 8. Germline CDR1 is LNHDA and CDR2 is SQIVND (reference sequence). The DNA of the CDR3 is TGTGCCAGTAAGGTCGGGACAGGGACGTACAATGAGCAGTTCTTC. It specifies CASKVGTGTYNEQFF.

J is TRBJ2-7 and V is TRBV3-1; TRBD2 agrees at 7 bases. The CDR3 totals 14 residues. Germline V gene data show CDR1 as LGHDT and CDR2 as YNNKEL (reference sequence). V gave up 4 bases and J gave up 3 bases; unmatched junction bases: 6. This chain's CDR3 is CASSPYGTNYEQYF. CDR3 nucleotide sequence: TGTGCCAGCAGCCCGTACGGGACTAACTACGAGCAGTACTTC.

This clonotype was seen only a few times. The chain recombines TRBV15 with TRBJ2-5, with 9 positions matching TRBD1. The CDR3 runs 15 residues. The germline CDR1 and CDR2 sequences are LNHNV and YYDKDF (reference sequence). V was clipped by 3 bases and J by 4 bases; unmatched bases: 6. CDR3 nucleotide sequence: TGTGCCACCAGCAGTTATAAGGACAGGGGAGAGACCCAGTACTTC. It encodes CATSSYKDRGETQYF. The full variable domain, its missing parts supplied by reference TRBV15 and TRBJ2-5, is DAMVIQNPRYQVTQFGKPVTLSCSQTLNHNVMYWYQQKSSQAPKLLFHYYDKDFNNEADTPDNFQSRRPNTSFCFLDIRSPGLGDTAMYLCATSSYKDRGETQYFGPGTRLLVL.

The V gene is TRBV18, the J gene TRBJ2-2; D might be TRBD2 (6 bases). This CDR3 has 16 residues. CDR1 is KGHSH, CDR2 LQKENI, per germline. Trimming stripped 5 bases from V and 5 bases from J, with 18 bases between. In nucleotides, the CDR3 is TGTGCCAGCTCAAGAAACGGGAGAACGGTTACCGGGGAGCTGTTTTTT. This translates into CASSRNGRTVTGELFF.

This clonotype was detected many times. The chain employs TRBV7-8 and TRBJ2-2; TRBD2 matches at 8 bases. Germline V lookup: CDR1 SGHVS, CDR2 FQNEAQ. The CDR3 length is 13 residues. V dropped 8 bases and J dropped 4; count of bases not matched to a gene: 3. CDR3 in amino acids: CASGRGGTGELFF. In DNA, the CDR3 is TGTGCCAGCGGCCGGGGGGGCACCGGGGAGCTGTTTTTT. Filled out from reference TRBV7-8 and TRBJ2-2, the complete variable domain reads GAGVSQSPRYKVAKRGQDVALRCDPISGHVSLFWYQQALGQGPEFLTYFQNEAQLDKSGLPSDRFFAERPEGSVSTLKIQRTQQEDSAVYLCASGRGGTGELFFGEGSRLTVL.